Presented here are 2 T cell receptor beta chains from one specimen sequenced in a study of breast tumors, draining lymph nodes, adjacent tissues. TCRdb analysed the multiplex PCR reads with MiXCR anew, one entry per CDR3 protein. The table has 150,000 to 200,000 distinct CDR3 sequences, roughly 30% seen once. The lymph nodes were axillary draining lymph nodes from breast cancer patients. The sequencing sample was made of axillary lymph node tissue. The receptors stem from a female donor with breast cancer. Some clones in this sample may be carry-over from other donors' samples.

Many counts were recorded for this clonotype. The chain carries TRBV5-6 and TRBJ2-2; D may match TRBD1 or TRBD2 (6 bases each). Per germline, CDR1 SGHDT and CDR2 YYEEEE. This CDR3 is 14 amino acids long. V lost 4 bases, J lost 0 bases, and 7 bases lay in between. The CDR3 DNA reads TGTGCCAGCAGCGGGGGGCCGAACACCGGGGAGCTGTTTTTT. Translating it yields CASSGGPNTGELFF.

The rearrangement joins TRBV12-3 or TRBV12-4 to TRBJ1-5, with 9 nucleotides matching TRBD1. The CDR3 spans 16 residues. CDR3 bases: TGTGCTAGTGGTTTGGTAAGGGGACAGGGTGTTCAGCCCCAGCATTTT. The encoded protein is CASGLVRGQGVQPQHF.